These 28 T cell receptor beta chains were sequenced from one sample in a study of T cell changes during pregnancy in multiple sclerosis. Produced via immunoSEQ multiplex PCR; TCRdb's table is partial and in-frame only. The sample consists of tens of thousands of clones, 75% to 95% of them appearing once. Sequencing was performed on CD4+ T cells from peripheral blood mononuclear cells, taken in the second trimester of pregnancy. These receptors originate from a female donor with multiple sclerosis, enrolled in a pregnancy study.

The V call is TRBV11-3, the J call TRBJ1-1; D unclear. V shed 0 bases and J shed 4 bases, with 6 bases lying between them. The CDR3 runs to 13 residues. Germline CDR1 is SGHNT and CDR2 is YENEEA. The chain's CDR3 is CASSLERVTEAFF. The CDR3 region has the DNA TGTGCCAGCAGCTTAGAGCGAGTCACTGAAGCTTTCTTT.

This clone was picked up a small number of times. This rearrangement joins TRBV5-6 to TRBJ2-7, with D hard to call. The CDR3 has 14 amino acids. Germline assignment: CDR1 SGHDT and CDR2 YYEEEE. Between the trimmed V and J ends, which lost 2 bases and 5 bases, there was a span of 14 bases. The chain's CDR3 is CASSFLSRSNEQYF. Written as DNA, the CDR3 is TGTGCCAGCAGCTTTTTATCCAGGTCTAACGAGCAGTACTTC.

The chain is built from TRBV2 and TRBJ1-2; 7 bases agree with TRBD1. The CDR3 covers 11 residues. CDR1 is SNHLY and CDR2 is FYNNEI in the germline V gene. J lost 13 bases, V lost 5 bases, and 7 bases had no gene match. The DNA of the CDR3 is TGTGCCAGCAGTTCCCGGGACAGTCTCACCTTC. Translation gives CASSSRDSLTF.

This chain connects TRBV5-1 to TRBJ2-1; possibly TRBD1 for D (5 bases). With 5 bases removed from V and 2 bases from J, the gap between germline ends came to 8 bases. The CDR3 has 13 residues. The V gene's germline CDR1 is SGHRS and CDR2 YFSETQ. CDR3 amino acids: CASSGAPYNEQFF. In DNA, the CDR3 is TGCGCCAGCAGTGGGGCGCCCTACAATGAGCAGTTCTTC. Full variable domain (missing parts from reference TRBV5-1 and TRBJ2-1): KAGVTQTPRYLIKTRGQQVTLSCSPISGHRSVSWYQQTPGQGLQFLFEYFSETQRNKGNFPGRFSGRQFSNSRSEMNVSTLELGDSALYLCASSGAPYNEQFFGPGTRLTVL.

The V gene is TRBV5-1, the J gene TRBJ2-2; 10 bases align to TRBD1. The length of the CDR3 is 18 residues. J lost 6 bases, V lost 0 bases, and 11 bases had no gene match. Germline V CDR1 and CDR2: SGHRS, YFSETQ. The CDR3 loop is CASSLAFRDRGGAGELFF. CDR3 nucleotide sequence: TGCGCCAGCAGCTTGGCCTTTCGGGACAGGGGAGGAGCCGGGGAGCTGTTTTTT.

This chain joins TRBV18 and TRBJ2-5, with D possibly matching TRBD2 (6 bases). The germline V gene encodes CDR1 KGHSH and CDR2 LQKENI. Deletions cut 0 bases from V and 5 bases from J, with 10 bases between. The length of the CDR3 is 14 residues. DNA of the CDR3: TGTGCCAGCTCACCACCTGGAGGGTCGGAGACCCAGTACTTC. Translated, it gives CASSPPGGSETQYF.

This clone was counted a few times. The J gene is TRBJ1-5, the V gene TRBV19; D call uncertain. Germline CDR1 and CDR2: LNHDA and SQIVND (reference sequence). CDR3 size: 15 residues. The V and J ends lost 3 bases and 3 bases respectively, with 12 bases between them. CDR3 in DNA: TGTGCCAGTAGTATGGGCCAAGCTAACAATCAGCCCCAGCATTTT. It yields the protein CASSMGQANNQPQHF. The full variable domain, with the rest looked up from reference TRBV19 and TRBJ1-5, is DGGITQSPKYLFRKEGQNVTLSCEQNLNHDAMYWYRQDPGQGLRLIYYSQIVNDFQKGDIAEGYSVSREKKESFPLTVTSAQKNPTAFYLCASSMGQANNQPQHFGDGTRLSIL.

The J gene is TRBJ2-1, the V gene TRBV5-6, with 8 bases identical to TRBD2. V lost 4 bases and J lost 0; bases outside the gene matches: 6. The CDR3 length is 16 residues. In germline, CDR1 is SGHDT, CDR2 YYEEEE. CDR3 amino acids: CASSPVAGGSYNEQFF. DNA of the CDR3: TGTGCCAGCAGCCCCGTTGCGGGAGGCTCCTACAATGAGCAGTTCTTC.

In this sample, this clone turned up a few times. The V call is TRBV2, the J call TRBJ1-1; 9 positions agree with TRBD1. The CDR3 spans 15 residues. J lost 4 bases, V lost 1 base, and 4 bases had no gene match. Germline CDR1 reads SNHLY; CDR2 reads FYNNEI. CDR3 residues: CASSEDRGRGTEAFF. The CDR3 DNA reads TGTGCCAGCAGTGAAGACAGGGGGCGGGGCACTGAAGCTTTCTTT.

CDR3 residues: CASSFSVSNQPQHF. The CDR3 DNA reads as TGTGCCAGCAGCTTTTCAGTCAGCAATCAGCCCCAGCATTTT. The chain couples TRBV7-2 to TRBJ1-5; D unclear. Germline V gene lookup returns CDR1 SGHTA and CDR2 FQGNSA. The CDR3 runs to 14 residues. The V end lost 3 bases, the J end lost 1 base, and 7 bases lay between the germline ends.

DNA for the CDR3: TGCGCCAGCAGCCTTGCTCGGGGAGCTGGCTCACCCCTCCACTTT. Translated, it gives CASSLARGAGSPLHF. The chain links TRBV5-1 to TRBJ1-6; no clear D gene. This CDR3 region has 15 residues. V was shortened by 4 bases and J by 10 bases, with 18 bases between the two germline ends. CDR1 SGHRS and CDR2 YFSETQ come from the germline V gene.

The J gene is TRBJ1-2, the V gene TRBV4-3, with D perhaps matching TRBD1 (6 bases). CDR1 and CDR2 (germline): LGHNA, YSLEER. V was trimmed by 0 bases and J by 2 bases, leaving 13 bases between them. The CDR3 runs 16 residues. The CDR3 DNA is TGCGCCAGCAGCCAAGAACAGGGACCGAAGAACTATGGCTACACCTTC. This sequence encodes CASSQEQGPKNYGYTF.

The V and J genes are TRBV28 and TRBJ1-1; the D gene is possibly TRBD1 (5 bases). CDR3 length equals 16 residues. The V gene lost 7 bases and the J gene lost 0 bases, with 18 bases spanning the gap. Per the germline V gene, CDR1 is MDHEN and CDR2 is SYDVKM. CDR3 nucleotides: TGTGCCAGCACCTGGAGAACCGACAGCTTGAACACTGAAGCTTTCTTT. It is translated as CASTWRTDSLNTEAFF.

Notes on this clone: At one boundary the junction diverges from the germline segment, which might be a read error. The chain is built from TRBV28 and TRBJ1-1, with D unresolved. The length of the CDR3 is 12 residues. Germline V gives CDR1 MDHEN, CDR2 SYDVKM. DNA for the CDR3: TGTGCCAGCAATTTAGGGCTGACTGAAGCTTTCTTT. This encodes CASNLGLTEAFF.

The CDR3 DNA sequence: TGTGCCAGTAGCCTGGGACAATCGTATGGCTACACCTTC. The encoded protein is CASSLGQSYGYTF. V usage is TRBV19 and J usage is TRBJ1-2; maybe TRBD1 (6 bases). V was shortened by 6 bases and J by 5 bases, with 13 bases between the two germline ends. This CDR3 region has 13 residues. The V gene's germline CDR1 is LNHDA and CDR2 SQIVND (reference sequence).

The chain uses TRBV6-5 and TRBJ1-1; 7 nucleotides match TRBD1. V shed 8 bases and J 4 bases; nucleotides not matched to a gene: 4. The CDR3 consists of 12 residues. Germline V gene sequence: CDR1 MNHEY, CDR2 SVGAGI. As DNA, the CDR3 is TGTGCCAGCCATAAGGGGGCCACTGAAGCTTTCTTT. Translating it yields CASHKGATEAFF.

The chain combines TRBV29-1 with TRBJ2-1; the match to TRBD2 covers 9 bases. CDR1 is SQVTM, CDR2 ANQGSEA, per germline. The CDR3 spans 15 residues. V shed 6 bases, J shed 3 bases, and the junction held 9 bases outside the gene matches. CDR3 nucleotide sequence: TGCAGCGTATCCGGGGCTAGCGGGGACTACAATGAGCAGTTCTTC. This codes for CSVSGASGDYNEQFF.

The chain is built from TRBV11-2 and TRBJ1-1, with TRBD1 identical over 8 bases. The CDR3 totals 14 residues. Germline V gene sequence: CDR1 SGHAT, CDR2 FQNNGV. The ends lost 6 bases at V and 0 bases at J; junction bases unmatched: 3. The CDR3 bases are TGTGCCAGCAGTCCGGACAGGGTGAACACTGAAGCTTTCTTT. Residues: CASSPDRVNTEAFF.

The CDR3 DNA reads TGTGCCAGTAGAAGGTCTAGCGGGAGTAGCACCGGGGAGCTGTTTTTT. It encodes CASRRSSGSSTGELFF. V gene TRBV19 combines with J gene TRBJ2-2; 10 nucleotides match TRBD2. CDR3 size: 16 residues. Germline CDR1 LNHDA, CDR2 SQIVND (reference sequence). Trimming took 6 bases from V and 4 from J; bases not matched to a gene: 8.

This clone was picked up one time. V gene TRBV6-5 combines with J gene TRBJ1-2; 9 bases are shared with TRBD1. The V gene end was trimmed by 6 bases and the J gene end by 4 bases; junction bases not matched to a gene: 6. This CDR3 region has 14 residues. The germline V gene encodes CDR1 MNHEY and CDR2 SVGAGI. CDR3 sequence: CASRLTGQGYGYTF. The DNA of the CDR3 is TGTGCCAGCAGGTTAACGGGACAGGGCTATGGCTACACCTTC.

In this sample, this clone turned up once. This chain connects TRBV29-1 to TRBJ1-1; D may be TRBD1 (5 bases). Germline loops: CDR1 SQVTM, CDR2 ANQGSEA. V was shortened by 6 bases and J by 4 bases, with 15 bases between the two germline ends. This CDR3 is built from 13 residues. CDR3 nucleotide sequence: TGCAGCGTACTTGGGGACTCGACCACTGAAGCTTTCTTT. Translated, it gives CSVLGDSTTEAFF.

The chain recombines TRBV2 with TRBJ2-5, with D perhaps TRBD2 (6 bases). The CDR3 length is 14 residues. V was pared by 2 bases and J by 2 bases, with 9 bases between. Germline-derived CDR1 and CDR2 are SNHLY and FYNNEI. The CDR3 region has the DNA TGTGCCAGCAGTGAAACTAGCTCACAAGAGACCCAGTACTTC. This gives the protein CASSETSSQETQYF.

The genes are TRBV7-3 and TRBJ1-6; 7 bases are shared with TRBD1. The CDR3 runs 14 residues. From germline, CDR1 is SGHTA and CDR2 FQGTGA. With V trimmed by 4 bases and J by 6 bases, 3 bases remained unmatched. CDR3 bases: TGTGCCAGCAGCTCGGGACAGACTAATTCACCCCTCCACTTT. Protein product: CASSSGQTNSPLHF.

This clone has just one count. The genes are TRBV19 and TRBJ1-5, with D possibly TRBD1 on 5 matching bases. With 3 bases removed from V and 2 bases from J, the gap between germline ends came to 11 bases. The CDR3 has 15 amino acids. Per germline, CDR1 LNHDA and CDR2 SQIVND (reference sequence). In nucleotides, the CDR3 is TGTGCCAGTAGTATCTGGGGGGAGGGCAATCAGCCCCAGCATTTT. It codes for CASSIWGEGNQPQHF.

In this sample, this clone turned up once. This sequence joins TRBV4-1 and TRBJ1-1; no reliable D call. Trimming took 1 base from V and 3 from J, leaving 12 bases between them. CDR1 is MGHRA and CDR2 is YSYEKL in the germline V gene. This CDR3 has 15 residues. The CDR3 coding sequence is TGCGCCAGCAGCCAAGCAGGTCGGGGTTACACTGAAGCTTTCTTT. It translates to CASSQAGRGYTEAFF.

The chain is built from TRBV4-3 and TRBJ2-1; 10 nucleotides line up with TRBD1. The CDR3 contains 15 residues. Germline CDR1 reads LGHNA; CDR2 reads YSLEER. Trimming removed 4 bases from V and 4 bases from J; junction bases left unmatched: 4. CDR3 in amino acids: CASSPRTGGYNEQFF. The CDR3 coding sequence is TGCGCCAGCAGCCCTAGGACAGGGGGGTACAATGAGCAGTTCTTC.

The J gene is TRBJ2-4, the V gene TRBV27, with D hard to call. Germline CDR1 and CDR2: MNHEY and SMNVEV (reference sequence). This CDR3 region has 15 residues. With 5 bases removed from V and 1 base from J, the gap between germline ends came to 12 bases. In nucleotides, the CDR3 is TGTGCCAGCAGTACCCAACCCGGGGCCAAAAACATTCAGTACTTC. This codes for CASSTQPGAKNIQYF.

The rearrangement uses TRBV29-1 and TRBJ2-1; 9 bases agree with TRBD2. Germline CDR1 and CDR2: SQVTM and ANQGSEA. The CDR3 has 17 amino acids. After removal of 7 bases from V and 8 bases from J, the junction contained 21 bases not matched to a gene. The CDR3 spells CSARGRLAANPPHEQFF. The CDR3, as DNA: TGCAGCGCCAGAGGGAGACTAGCGGCCAACCCCCCCCATGAGCAGTTCTTC.